A selection of T cell receptor beta chains follows, all from one sample in a study of blood T cell repertoires in COVID-19. Here immunoSEQ multiplex PCR was the method, and the copy in TCRdb shows in-frame clones only, minus some. This table has a few hundred thousand clones, around 90% appearing once. The sequencing sample was made of peripheral blood. All receptors derive from a man aged 35 to 55 with acute or convalescent COVID-19. Both conserved end residues are part of each CDR3. D genes are given only for firm matches. Clone size, where shown, is once, few, many, or a class for clones that have expanded.

size	J	V	D	CDR3	DNA
NA	TRBJ2-1	TRBV10-2	NA	CASSEVRGQWSYNEQFF	TGCGCCAGCAGTGAGGTTAGGGGTCAGTGGTCCTACAATGAGCAGTTCTTC
NA	TRBJ2-1	TRBV28	TRBD2	CASDLGLAGGNEQFF	TGTGCCAGCGACCTGGGACTAGCGGGAGGGAATGAGCAGTTCTTC
NA	TRBJ1-4	TRBV27	NA	CASSDTGRDEKLFF	TGTGCCAGCAGTGACACAGGGAGGGATGAAAAACTGTTTTTT
NA	TRBJ1-2	TRBV28	NA	CASSFSSVSYGYTF	TGTGCCAGCAGTTTTAGCTCAGTTTCCTATGGCTACACCTTC
NA	TRBJ2-5	TRBV6-5	NA	CASSYSRGGQETQYF	TGTGCCAGCAGTTACTCGAGGGGGGGCCAAGAGACCCAGTACTTC
NA	TRBJ2-1	TRBV6-5	TRBD1	CATGTGYNEQFF	TGTGCCACCGGGACAGGGTACAATGAGCAGTTCTTC
NA	TRBJ1-2	TRBV28	TRBD1	CASSLLFRTGVPYGYTF	TGTGCCAGCAGTTTGCTTTTTCGGACAGGGGTTCCCTATGGCTACACCTTC
NA	TRBJ2-3	TRBV6-2/TRBV6-3	NA	CASSCDPLLPIDTQYF	TGTGCCAGCAGTTGCGATCCTCTCCTCCCGATTGATACGCAGTATTTT
NA	TRBJ1-1	TRBV5-5	NA	CASSLFLRAPEAFF	TGTGCCAGCAGCTTGTTTCTCAGGGCACCCGAAGCTTTCTTT
NA	TRBJ2-7	TRBV7-3	NA	CASSLLPGTYEQYF	TGTGCCAGCAGCTTATTGCCAGGTACCTACGAGCAGTACTTC
NA	TRBJ2-2	TRBV6-5	NA	CATGAGNTGELFF	TGTGCCACCGGGGCGGGAAACACCGGGGAGCTGTTTTTT
NA	TRBJ2-7	TRBV11-2	NA	CASTVGPGQGEQYF	TGTGCCAGCACCGTGGGCCCGGGACAAGGCGAGCAGTACTTC
NA	TRBJ2-7	TRBV18	NA	CASSPLTPSYEQYF	TGTGCCAGCTCACCGTTAACACCGTCCTACGAGCAGTACTTC
NA	TRBJ2-5	TRBV28	TRBD1	CASSFTLTGISQETQYF	TGTGCCAGCAGTTTCACCCTGACAGGGATATCCCAAGAGACCCAGTACTTC
NA	TRBJ1-2	TRBV6-5	NA	CASTRGLRTYGYTF	TGTGCCAGCACGCGTGGACTGAGAACGTATGGCTACACCTTC
NA	TRBJ2-1	TRBV3-1/TRBV3-2	TRBD2	CASSAAGAATNEQFF	TGTGCCAGCAGCGCAGCGGGGGCTGCTACTAATGAGCAGTTCTTC
NA	TRBJ2-7	TRBV7-6	NA	CASSQQQGYSYEQYF	TGTGCCAGCAGCCAACAACAGGGATACTCCTACGAGCAGTACTTC
NA	TRBJ2-2	TRBV4-2	NA	CASSPLAGARIGELFF	TGTGCCAGCAGCCCGCTTGCGGGGGCCCGTATCGGGGAGCTGTTTTTT
NA	TRBJ1-1	TRBV6-5	NA	CASGRLNTEAFF	TGTGCCAGCGGTCGTCTAAACACTGAAGCTTTCTTT
NA	TRBJ2-3	TRBV4-3	NA	CASSLLFTRLDTQYF	TGCGCCAGCAGCCTCCTCTTTACCAGGCTGGATACGCAGTATTTT
NA	TRBJ1-1	TRBV5-6	NA	CASSLMGSLNTEAFF	TGTGCCAGCAGCTTGATGGGCAGCCTGAACACTGAAGCTTTCTTT
NA	TRBJ1-5	TRBV6-2/TRBV6-3	TRBD1	CASSYGDSDRARLSADQPQHF	TGTGCCAGCAGTTACGGTGACAGTGACAGGGCGAGGCTAAGTGCGGATCAGCCCCAGCATTTT
NA	TRBJ2-7	TRBV7-6	NA	CASSRTASYEQYF	TGTGCCAGCAGCAGGACAGCATCCTACGAGCAGTACTTC
NA	TRBJ2-2	TRBV5-1	TRBD1	CASSLGQDTGELFF	TGCGCCAGCAGCCTGGGACAGGACACCGGGGAGCTGTTTTTT
once	TRBJ2-3	TRBV27	NA	CASSLRVQGTDTQYF	TGTGCCAGCAGTTTAAGGGTCCAGGGAACAGATACGCAGTATTTT
once	TRBJ2-2	TRBV5-1	TRBD2	CASSLRLAETNTGELFF	TGCGCCAGCAGCTTGAGACTAGCGGAAACGAACACCGGGGAGCTGTTTTTT
NA	TRBJ2-1	TRBV27	TRBD2	CASSPPWGGAGSYNEQFF	TGTGCCAGTTCACCCCCTTGGGGGGGAGCGGGCTCCTACAATGAGCAGTTCTTC
NA	TRBJ1-2	TRBV2	NA	CASIIPTYGYTF	TGTGCCAGCATTATCCCTACCTATGGCTACACCTTC
NA	TRBJ1-4	TRBV28	TRBD1	CASSSMDRVGEKLFF	TGTGCCAGCAGTTCCATGGACAGGGTTGGAGAAAAACTGTTTTTT
NA	TRBJ1-5	TRBV5-5	TRBD1	CASSPGQGYQPQHF	TGTGCCAGCAGCCCGGGACAGGGCTATCAGCCCCAGCATTTT
NA	TRBJ2-3	TRBV5-1	NA	CASSLVPAGENTQYF	TGCGCCAGCAGCTTGGTACCCGCAGGTGAGAATACGCAGTATTTT
NA	TRBJ2-7	TRBV28	NA	CAKPGHHFHEQYF	TGTGCCAAGCCGGGACATCACTTCCACGAGCAGTACTTC
NA	TRBJ2-5	TRBV6-5	TRBD2	CASSYSWRGDQETQYF	TGTGCCAGCAGTTACTCCTGGCGGGGGGACCAAGAGACCCAGTACTTC
NA	TRBJ2-4	TRBV3-1/TRBV3-2	NA	CASSQDPQGKDKNIQYF	TGTGCCAGCAGCCAAGATCCACAGGGTAAAGACAAAAACATTCAGTACTTC
NA	TRBJ1-4	TRBV5-6	NA	CASSLVQGRDEKLFF	TGTGCCAGCAGCTTGGTGCAGGGGAGGGATGAAAAACTGTTTTTT
NA	TRBJ2-3	TRBV28	NA	CASSFQRRSTDTQYF	TGTGCCAGCAGTTTTCAGCGCCGTAGCACAGATACGCAGTATTTT
NA	TRBJ2-7	TRBV27	NA	CASSLGRRGEQYF	TGTGCCAGCAGTTTAGGTCGTCGGGGGGAGCAGTACTTC
NA	TRBJ1-5	TRBV19	NA	CASTPRGGGNQPQHF	TGTGCCAGTACTCCCAGAGGGGGGGGGAATCAGCCCCAGCATTTT
NA	TRBJ2-7	TRBV5-1	TRBD1	CASSSRDSTLEQYF	TGCGCCAGCAGCTCCCGGGACAGCACCCTCGAGCAGTACTTC
NA	TRBJ2-7	TRBV7-2	NA	CASSLRITGAGEQYF	TGTGCCAGCAGCTTGCGTATCACTGGGGCCGGCGAGCAGTACTTC
NA	TRBJ1-1	TRBV6-5	TRBD1	CAISRTGANTEAFF	TGTGCCATCTCTAGGACAGGGGCCAACACTGAAGCTTTCTTT
NA	TRBJ1-5	TRBV29-1	TRBD1	CSAGQGNQPQHF	TGCAGCGCAGGACAGGGAAATCAGCCCCAGCATTTT
NA	TRBJ1-2	TRBV6-2/TRBV6-3	NA	CASSDGVYPPNYGYTF	TGTGCCAGCAGTGACGGGGTCTACCCCCCTAACTATGGCTACACCTTC
NA	TRBJ1-5	TRBV18	NA	CASSRQDSNQPQHF	TGTGCCAGCTCAAGACAGGATAGCAATCAGCCCCAGCATTTT
NA	TRBJ2-7	TRBV9	NA	CASSVGVYGGFGYEQYF	TGTGCCAGCAGCGTAGGGGTTTATGGGGGGTTCGGCTACGAGCAGTACTTC
NA	TRBJ1-6	TRBV6-1	NA	CASSETGQWGLPLHF	TGTGCCAGCAGTGAAACGGGACAATGGGGTCTACCCCTCCACTTT